This T cell receptor (beta chain) stems from a study of T-cell reconstitution after alpha-beta-depleted transplantation in children. Unique molecular identifiers were built into the TCRbeta library. TCRdb reanalysed the PCR reads using MiXCR and keeps one entry per CDR3 protein. The sample holds roughly 70,000 distinct CDR3 sequences; over 4.5% are singletons and the top ten take approximately 20%. This clonotype was counted ten times or more. Its matching antigen is unknown. Germline loops: CDR1 DFQATT, CDR2 SNEGSKA (reference sequence). The CDR3 is made up of 14 amino acids. The V and J ends lost 0 bases and 10 bases, in that order; junction bases with no gene match: 6. The study, taken as a whole, reports: Certain patients had high TCRbeta diversity at day 60, and it came from recipient T cells and thymic progenitors that survived. A year post-transplant, T-cell counts and diversity derived mostly from newly produced T cells. Reported findings indicate that, about two months after transplant, alpha-beta T cells came from several hundred expanded clones, which were derived from non-depleted graft cells.

This receptor was identified in a boy in the first two years of life who had a stem cell transplant for acute myeloid leukemia, so the T cells may come from the graft donor. The J gene is TRBJ1-6, the V gene TRBV20-1, with 7 nucleotides matching TRBD1. The sample was PBMCs, mostly from graft donor cells, taken 180 days after TCRalphabeta/CD19-depleted stem cell transplant. This CDR3 is CSARDRTGASPLHF. The CDR3 DNA reads as TGCAGTGCTAGAGATCGTACAGGGGCCTCACCCCTCCACTTT.